These 22 T cell receptor beta chains were all obtained from the same sample, sequenced in a study of cytomegalovirus exposure and HLA in healthy donors. With 60 Vbeta and 13 Jbeta primers, the PCR was carried out. Some clones are missing from TCRdb's copy, which holds only in-frame ones; the method was immunoSEQ multiplex PCR. The sample contains some 200,000 clones, around two thirds of which appear only once. Sequenced sample: PBMCs. These receptors came from a middle-aged man in good health and CMV-seronegative.

The rearrangement uses TRBV12-5 and TRBJ2-3; 14 bases line up with TRBD2. Germline CDR1 is LGHNT and CDR2 is FRNRAP. This CDR3 region has 19 residues. The V segment lost 0 bases and the J segment 2 bases; nucleotides outside the gene matches: 7. This chain's CDR3 is CASGLVRLAGGPNTDTQYF. The CDR3 DNA reads TGTGCTAGTGGTTTGGTACGACTAGCGGGAGGGCCTAACACAGATACGCAGTATTTT.

This rearrangement joins TRBV7-2 to TRBJ1-3; maybe TRBD1 (5 bases). The germline V and J ends were trimmed by 6 bases and 4 bases, with 22 bases remaining between them. The CDR3 runs to 17 residues. Germline V CDR1 and CDR2: SGHTA, FQGNSA. The CDR3 here is CASRSSVWGDRGNTIYF. The CDR3 DNA sequence: TGTGCCAGCAGATCTAGCGTCTGGGGCGATCGGGGAAACACCATATATTTT.

V is TRBV5-1 and J is TRBJ2-7, with a possible D match to TRBD2 (6 bases). Germline V CDR1 and CDR2: SGHRS, YFSETQ. The CDR3 extends over 17 amino acids. V lost 1 base and J lost 3, with 20 bases in between. The CDR3 bases are TGCGCCAGCAGCTTGCGGCCGGTCGGGGGAGTCCTCTACGAGCAGTACTTC. Encoded protein: CASSLRPVGGVLYEQYF.

V is TRBV14 and J is TRBJ2-7; D unclear. This CDR3 region has 14 residues. With 4 bases removed from V and 3 bases from J, the gap between germline ends came to 13 bases. Germline V gene lookup returns CDR1 SGHDN and CDR2 FVKESK. The CDR3 loop reads CASSPHSKIYEQYF. CDR3 nucleotide sequence: TGTGCCAGCAGCCCCCACAGCAAAATCTACGAGCAGTACTTC.

The chain carries TRBV6-5 and TRBJ1-6; 7 bases fit TRBD1. Germline lookup yields CDR1 MNHEY and CDR2 SVGAGI. Trimming removed 0 bases from V and 10 bases from J; junction bases left unmatched: 9. The CDR3 length is 16 residues. The CDR3 here is CASSYSSATGTSPLHF. CDR3 bases: TGTGCCAGCAGTTACTCGTCCGCGACAGGGACCTCACCCCTCCACTTT.

This clone came up a few times. This chain links TRBV6-1 with TRBJ2-2; 7 bases align to TRBD1. The CDR3 extends over 16 amino acids. The germline V gene encodes CDR1 MNHNS and CDR2 SASEGT. Trimming took 2 bases from V and 2 from J; bases not matched to a gene: 5. The CDR3 DNA sequence: TGTGCCAGCAGTGAAAAAAGGGACAGCAACACCGGGGAGCTGTTTTTT. This translates into CASSEKRDSNTGELFF.

This clone was observed a handful of times. The gene calls are TRBV5-1 and TRBJ1-2; tentatively, D is TRBD1 (5 bases). V was clipped by 4 bases and J by 2 bases, with 12 bases between them. The CDR3 has 14 amino acids. Germline V CDR1 and CDR2: SGHRS, YFSETQ. The CDR3 region has the DNA TGCGCCAGCAGCCGTACGACAGAAAACTATGGCTACACCTTC. This gives the protein CASSRTTENYGYTF.

The rearrangement uses TRBV27 and TRBJ1-2, with 10 bases fitting TRBD1. J was trimmed by 8 bases and V by 6 bases; bases with no gene match: 12. The germline V gene has CDR1 MNHEY and CDR2 SMNVEV (reference sequence). There are 15 residues in the CDR3. The CDR3 region has the DNA TGTGCCAGCAGGGTTTTTGGGACAGGGGACGGCGGCTACACCTTC. Amino acids: CASRVFGTGDGGYTF.

V gene TRBV7-3 combines with J gene TRBJ2-2, with 7 bases aligning to TRBD1. The germline CDR1 and CDR2 sequences are SGHTA and FQGTGA. Germline trimming cut 6 bases from V and 2 bases from J; bases unmatched to any gene: 6. This CDR3 is built from 15 residues. This CDR3 is CASSPGTVNTGELFF. The CDR3 region has the DNA TGTGCCAGCAGTCCCGGGACAGTTAACACCGGGGAGCTGTTTTTT.

The V gene is TRBV6-1, the J gene TRBJ2-7; 7 nucleotides line up with TRBD1. This CDR3 region has 16 residues. The germline V gene encodes CDR1 MNHNS and CDR2 SASEGT. V trimming: 3 bases; J trimming: 1 base; junction bases outside the gene matches: 9. The DNA of the CDR3 is TGTGCCAGCAGTGACCCGACGGACAGGAAGTCCTACGAGCAGTACTTC. Encoded protein: CASSDPTDRKSYEQYF.

Only a few counts were recorded for this clone. The junction shows a germline mismatch at one end, possibly a read error. The V and J genes are TRBV7-9 and TRBJ2-7; tentative D call: TRBD2 (6 bases). This CDR3 is built from 15 residues. The germline V gene encodes CDR1 SEHNR and CDR2 FQNEAQ (reference sequence). The DNA of the CDR3 is TGTTCCAGCAGCTCTTCTGGCGGGACCACCTACGAGCAGTACTTC. This translates into CSSSSSGGTTYEQYF.

The chain has TRBV29-1 and TRBJ2-7; 8 bases match TRBD1. The CDR3 totals 14 residues. V was clipped by 1 base and J by 2 bases; unmatched bases: 4. The germline CDR1 and CDR2 sequences are SQVTM and ANQGSEA. The CDR3, as DNA: TGCAGCGTTGAAGGGACAGGGATAACCTACGAGCAGTACTTC. Protein sequence: CSVEGTGITYEQYF.

V is TRBV6-1 and J is TRBJ2-3; 7 bases map to TRBD1. Germline V gene data show CDR1 as MNHNS and CDR2 as SASEGT. J lost 0 bases, V lost 6 bases, and 3 bases had no gene match. The CDR3 has 14 amino acids. The CDR3 reads CASRAGGSTDTQYF. DNA for the CDR3: TGTGCCAGCAGAGCAGGGGGAAGCACAGATACGCAGTATTTT.

The V and J genes are TRBV7-6 and TRBJ2-3, with 8 bases matching TRBD2. After removal of 4 bases from V and 2 bases from J, the junction contained 11 bases not matched to a gene. The CDR3 length is 17 residues. Germline V lookup: CDR1 SGHVS, CDR2 FNYEAQ. Here the CDR3 reads CASSSRDGGGLTDTQYF. For the CDR3, the DNA is TGTGCCAGCAGCTCCAGGGATGGCGGGGGGCTCACAGATACGCAGTATTTT.

V is TRBV29-1 and J is TRBJ2-7, with D possibly matching TRBD2 (6 bases). Per germline, CDR1 SQVTM and CDR2 ANQGSEA. The germline V and J ends were trimmed by 6 bases and 2 bases, with 14 bases remaining between them. The CDR3 has 13 residues. The CDR3 nucleotides read TGCAGCGTGGAGGGCGAGAGGGCCTACGAGCAGTACTTC. Its translation: CSVEGERAYEQYF.

This clone was seen a few times. This CDR3 is CASSHGTGGIRSGNTIYF. DNA of the CDR3: TGCGCCAGCAGCCACGGGACAGGGGGCATCCGCTCTGGAAACACCATATATTTT. The chain joins TRBV4-1 to TRBJ1-3; 12 bases agree with TRBD1. V trimming: 3 bases; J trimming: 0 bases; junction bases outside the gene matches: 6. This CDR3 has 18 residues. Germline lookup yields CDR1 MGHRA and CDR2 YSYEKL.

The V gene is TRBV6-1, the J gene TRBJ1-4; 11 positions agree with TRBD1. Germline trimming cut 5 bases from V and 7 bases from J; bases unmatched to any gene: 3. The CDR3 covers 14 residues. CDR1 and CDR2 (germline): MNHNS, SASEGT. CDR3 bases: TGTGCCAGCAGTCGGACAGGGGGCTCTGAAAAACTGTTTTTT. Translating it yields CASSRTGGSEKLFF.

The chain joins TRBV4-1 to TRBJ1-2; 10 bases agree with TRBD1. Germline V gives CDR1 MGHRA, CDR2 YSYEKL. The junction had 14 bases not matched to a gene; V was cut back by 4 bases and J by 6 bases. CDR3 length: 17 residues. The CDR3 nucleotides read TGCGCCAGCAGCCCCCAATTTGGGGGACAGGGGTACAATGGCTACACCTTC. Protein: CASSPQFGGQGYNGYTF.

This clone turned up a few times. The chain has TRBV7-9 and TRBJ2-7, with 9 nucleotides matching TRBD2. CDR1 is SEHNR, CDR2 FQNEAQ, per germline (reference sequence). The CDR3 is 14 residues long. J gave up 7 bases and V 5 bases, and 9 bases lay outside the gene matches. The CDR3 region is CASSGFLAGWEQYF. The DNA for the CDR3 is TGTGCCAGCAGCGGGTTTCTAGCGGGATGGGAGCAGTACTTC. Filled out from reference TRBV7-9 and TRBJ2-7, the complete variable domain reads DTGVSQNPRHKITKRGQNVTFRCDPISEHNRLYWYRQTLGQGPEFLTYFQNEAQLEKSRLLSDRFSAERPKGSFSTLEIQRTEQGDSAMYLCASSGFLAGWEQYFGPGTRLTVT.

This sequence joins TRBV2 and TRBJ1-2, with 10 bases lining up with TRBD1. The CDR3 runs to 15 residues. Germline assignment: CDR1 SNHLY and CDR2 FYNNEI. Trimming cost V 4 bases and J 4 bases; bases outside gene matches: 6. The CDR3 is CASSGWDRGSYGYTF. The CDR3 bases are TGTGCCAGCAGTGGGTGGGACAGGGGCTCCTATGGCTACACCTTC.

J is TRBJ2-1 and V is TRBV11-1; D possibly corresponds to TRBD1 (7 bases). Germline V gene data show CDR1 as SGHAT and CDR2 as FQDESV (reference sequence). There are 18 residues in the CDR3. The V and J ends lost 2 bases and 6 bases respectively, with 23 bases between them. The CDR3 sequence: CASSLRSRRGRLTNEQFF. The CDR3 DNA reads as TGTGCCAGCAGCTTAAGATCCCGGAGGGGGCGCTTGACCAATGAGCAGTTCTTC. The full variable domain, rest sourced from reference TRBV11-1 and TRBJ2-1, is EAEVAQSPRYKITEKSQAVAFWCDPISGHATLYWYRQILGQGPELLVQFQDESVVDDSQLPKDRFSAERLKGVDSTLKIQPAELGDSAMYLCASSLRSRRGRLTNEQFFGPGTRLTVL.

This rearrangement joins TRBV14 to TRBJ2-1; 11 nucleotides line up with TRBD1. The V gene end was trimmed by 7 bases and the J gene end by 8 bases; junction bases not matched to a gene: 7. Germline V gives CDR1 SGHDN, CDR2 FVKESK. The CDR3 is 14 amino acids. The CDR3 loop is CASTSEGQGDEQFF. The CDR3 nucleotides read TGTGCCAGCACCTCGGAGGGACAGGGGGATGAGCAGTTCTTC. Full variable domain (missing parts from reference TRBV14 and TRBJ2-1): EAGVTQFPSHSVIEKGQTVTLRCDPISGHDNLYWYRRVMGKEIKFLLHFVKESKQDESGMPNNRFLAERTGGTYSTLKVQPAELEDSGVYFCASTSEGQGDEQFFGPGTRLTVL.